The clone carrying this T cell receptor (beta chain) appeared a few times. During its preparation, the TCRbeta library received unique molecular identifiers. MiXCR, applied by TCRdb to the PCR reads, yields one record per CDR3 protein. Of about 460,000 distinct CDR3 sequences listed, approximately 12% are singletons. This sample was included in a study of T-cell reconstitution after alpha-beta-depleted transplantation in children. CDR3 length: 20 residues. The germline V gene has CDR1 DFQATT and CDR2 SNEGSKA (reference sequence). Trimming took 0 bases from V and 3 from J, leaving 28 bases between them.

J is TRBJ2-3 and V is TRBV20-1; D perhaps matches TRBD1 (5 bases). This specimen consisted of PBMCs from the stem cell graft donor, obtained from the stem cell graft. This TCR was recovered from a human donor who donated a stem cell graft to a child with combined immunodeficiency. CDR3 DNA: TGCAGTGCTAGAGATCACAGGCGAGGAGAGAAACTCATTTTAACAGATACGCAGTATTTT. It translates to CSARDHRRGEKLILTDTQYF.